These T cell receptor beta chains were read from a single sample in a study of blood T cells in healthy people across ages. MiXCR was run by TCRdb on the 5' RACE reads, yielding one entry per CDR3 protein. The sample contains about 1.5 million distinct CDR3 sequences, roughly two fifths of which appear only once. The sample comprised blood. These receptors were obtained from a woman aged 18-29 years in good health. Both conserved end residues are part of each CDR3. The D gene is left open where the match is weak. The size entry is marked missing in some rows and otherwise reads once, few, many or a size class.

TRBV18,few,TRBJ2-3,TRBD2,TGTGCCAGCTCACCAGTCCGGACTAGCGGATTCACAGATACGCAGTATTTT,CASSPVRTSGFTDTQYF
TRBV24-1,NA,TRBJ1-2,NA,TGTGCCACCAGTGATTGGGACGGCAACTATGGCTACACCTTC,CATSDWDGNYGYTF
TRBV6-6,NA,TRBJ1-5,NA,TGTGCCAGCAGTTACCCCGGGGGTAACAATCAGCCCCAGCATTTT,CASSYPGGNNQPQHF
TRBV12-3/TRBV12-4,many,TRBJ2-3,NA,TGTGCCAGCAGTTTTACAGGGGGGGGAGATACGCAGTATTTT,CASSFTGGGDTQYF
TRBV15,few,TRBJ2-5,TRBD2,TGTGCCACCAGCTTAGAAGGTAGCGGGAGAAATGAGCAGTACTTC,CATSLEGSGRNEQYF
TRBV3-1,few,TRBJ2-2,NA,TGTGCCAGCAGCCGCCTTTTAGGCACCGGGGAGCTGTTTTTT,CASSRLLGTGELFF
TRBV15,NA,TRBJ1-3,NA,TGTGCCACCAGCAGAGCTGGAGGGGGGTACTCTGGAAACACCATATATTTT,CATSRAGGGYSGNTIYF
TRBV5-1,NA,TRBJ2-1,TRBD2,TGCGCCAGCAGCGGGGGACTAGCGGGAGTCGGTTTTCGCGATGAGCAGTTCTTC,CASSGGLAGVGFRDEQFF
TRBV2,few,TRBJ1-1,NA,TGTGCCAGCAGTGTGGAAGGAGAGAGTGGAACTGAAGCTTTCTTT,CASSVEGESGTEAFF
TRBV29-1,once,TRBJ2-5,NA,TGCAGCGTTGCTCGCGGAATCTACACTGAGCAGTACTTC,CSVARGIYTEQYF
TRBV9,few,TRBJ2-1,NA,TGTGCCAGCAGCGTAGGAGGGAGCGATGAGCAGTTCTTC,CASSVGGSDEQFF
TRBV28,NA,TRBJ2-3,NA,TGTGCCAGCAGTGTAAGCAACACAGATACGCGGTATTTT,CASSVSNTDTRYF
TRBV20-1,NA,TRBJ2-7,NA,TGCAGTGCTCTGCGGAACTGGCTCAGCTACGAGCAGTACTTC,CSALRNWLSYEQYF
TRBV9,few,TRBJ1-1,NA,TGTGCCAGCAGCGTAGCTCAGGCGGGAGAAGCTTTCTTT,CASSVAQAGEAFF
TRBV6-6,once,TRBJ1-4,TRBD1,TGTGCCAGCAGAGGGGGCGCGGCTAATGAAAAACTGTTTTTT,CASRGGAANEKLFF
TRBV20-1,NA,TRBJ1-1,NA,TGCAGTGCTAGAGGGCGGGTCCTAGGGATGAACACTGAAGCTTTCTTT,CSARGRVLGMNTEAFF
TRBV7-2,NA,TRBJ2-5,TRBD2,TGTGCCAGCAGCTTGTCCAGAAGCGGGGGGTTGGAGACCCAGTACTTC,CASSLSRSGGLETQYF
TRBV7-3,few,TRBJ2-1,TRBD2,TGTGCCAGCAGCTTAACAGCGGGGGTTGGGTCCAATGAGCAGTTCTTC,CASSLTAGVGSNEQFF
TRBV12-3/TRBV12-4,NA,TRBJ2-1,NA,TGTGCCAGCAGTTTAGCCGACAGGTTAGAGCAGTTCTTC,CASSLADRLEQFF
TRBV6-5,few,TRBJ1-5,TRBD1,TGTGCCAGCAGTTCCGCGGACAGGGGGCGGTATCAGCCCCAGCATTTT,CASSSADRGRYQPQHF
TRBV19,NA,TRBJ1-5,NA,TGTGCCAGTAGTGGGCCGGGGGCCCCTCATCAGCCCCAGCATTTT,CASSGPGAPHQPQHF
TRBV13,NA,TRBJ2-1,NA,TGTGCCAGCAGCCTCCCGAATATCGATGAGCAGTTCTTC,CASSLPNIDEQFF
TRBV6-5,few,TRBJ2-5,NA,TGTGCCAGCAGTTACACGGGTTTCCAAGAGACCCAGTACTTC,CASSYTGFQETQYF
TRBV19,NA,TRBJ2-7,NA,TGTGCCAGTAGTATCTCCGCAATCCCCTCCTACGAGCAGTACTTC,CASSISAIPSYEQYF
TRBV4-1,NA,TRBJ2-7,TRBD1,TGCGCCAGCAGCCAAGCCGGGACAGGGGGCATTTACGAGCAGTACTTC,CASSQAGTGGIYEQYF
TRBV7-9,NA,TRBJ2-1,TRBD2,TGTGCCAGCAGCCCGCGAAACGGACTAGCGGGGTACAATGAGCAGTTCTTC,CASSPRNGLAGYNEQFF
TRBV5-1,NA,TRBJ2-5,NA,TGCGCCAGCAGCGTTTCTAGAATGGGGGAGACCCAGTACTTC,CASSVSRMGETQYF
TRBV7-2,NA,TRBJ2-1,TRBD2,TGTGCCAGCACCGTAGCGGGGGCCTCCTACAATGAGCAGTTCTTC,CASTVAGASYNEQFF
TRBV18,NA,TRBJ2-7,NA,TGTGCCAGCTCACGTGGGGGCAGGGCCTACGAGCAGTACTTC,CASSRGGRAYEQYF
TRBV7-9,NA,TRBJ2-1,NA,TGTGCAAGCAGCTTAGAGGTAGGAGGGGTCGTCGGCAATGAGCAGTTCTTC,CASSLEVGGVVGNEQFF
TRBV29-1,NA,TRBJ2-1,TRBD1,TGCAGCGTGGAGACAGGGGATTATTATTACAATGAGCAGTTCTTC,CSVETGDYYYNEQFF
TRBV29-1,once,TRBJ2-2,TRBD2,TGCAGCGTTGACAGGTCTAGCGGGAGGACCGGGGAGCTGTTTTTT,CSVDRSSGRTGELFF
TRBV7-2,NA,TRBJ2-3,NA,TGTGCCAGCAGCGTCCGTCTGGGTACAGATACGCAGTATTTT,CASSVRLGTDTQYF
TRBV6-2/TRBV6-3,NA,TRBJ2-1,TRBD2,TGTGCCAGCACTGAAACTAGCGGGAGAAGCTACAATAAGCAGTTCTTC,CASTETSGRSYNKQFF
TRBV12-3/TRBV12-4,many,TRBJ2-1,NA,TGTGCCAGCAGCACGACAGGAAATTACAATGAGCAGTTCTTC,CASSTTGNYNEQFF
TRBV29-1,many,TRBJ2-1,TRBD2,TGCAGCACCGGACTAGAACGAAACTACAATGAGCAGTTCTTC,CSTGLERNYNEQFF
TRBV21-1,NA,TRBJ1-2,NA,TGTGCCAGCAGCAACGACGACAGGGGGGACGGCTACACCTTC,CASSNDDRGDGYTF
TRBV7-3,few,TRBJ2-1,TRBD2,TGTGCCAGCAGCCAATGGACTAGCGGGATCAATGAGCAGTTCTTC,CASSQWTSGINEQFF
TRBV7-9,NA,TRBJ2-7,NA,TGTGCCAGCAGCCCGAGGGTGGCGGGAACCTACGAGCAGTACTTC,CASSPRVAGTYEQYF
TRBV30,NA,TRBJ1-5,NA,TGTGCCTGGAGTGTAGGAGTCAGACACAATCAGCCCCAGCATTTT,CAWSVGVRHNQPQHF
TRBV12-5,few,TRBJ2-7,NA,TGTGCTAGTGGTATCCTCAGGACAGTACACTCCTACGAGCAGTACTTC,CASGILRTVHSYEQYF
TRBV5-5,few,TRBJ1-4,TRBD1,TGTGCCAGCAGCTTGGAAGACAGGGCGACTAATGAAAAACTGTTTTTT,CASSLEDRATNEKLFF
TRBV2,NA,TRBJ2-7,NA,TGTGCCAGCAGTGTCATGCGGGATAGCTCCTACAATGAGCAGTACTTC,CASSVMRDSSYNEQYF
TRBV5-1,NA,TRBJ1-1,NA,TGCGCCAGCAGCCTCACGGCGGGCTCCTACACTGAAGCTTTCTTT,CASSLTAGSYTEAFF
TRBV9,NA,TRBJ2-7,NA,TGTGCCAGCAGCGTAGCCGGGACTGTACCCTACGAGCAGTACTTC,CASSVAGTVPYEQYF